This T cell receptor (beta chain) emerged from a study of shared clonotypes between healthy human individuals. Sorted-subset replicate PCR reactions were performed with about 210 ng DNA, corresponding to 25,000 to 35,000 T cell genomes. Profiling relied on immunoSEQ multiplex PCR, and the TCRdb table lists in-frame clones only, not all of them. The data show a few million clones, with roughly nine tenths seen just once and more than 0.12% held by the top ten. In germline, CDR1 is SNHLY, CDR2 FYNNEI. V was clipped by 6 bases and J by 7 bases; unmatched bases: 6. The CDR3 is made up of 14 amino acids. This sequence originates from a man aged 18 to 30 in good health. The sequenced sample was naive CD4+ T cells sorted from blood. Subset specified: CD45RA+ positively selected. The genes are TRBV2 and TRBJ2-1; 10 nucleotides line up with TRBD2. DNA of the CDR3: TGTGCCAGCAGGTCGGGTAGCGGGGGGAATGAGCAGTTCTTC. Amino acids: CASRSGSGGNEQFF.